The T cell receptor beta chain described here comes from a study of early T cells in non-severe SARS-CoV-2 infection (dated by TCRdb to about 2021). Some background on the complete study: Bulk RNA from unsorted whole blood was used for TCR sequencing, so alpha and beta chains could not be paired. What the study reported, not specific to this receptor: VDJdb matching was skewed toward anti-spike CD8 responses and likely underestimated virus-specific expansions, missing private and CD4 specificities.

Per the germline V gene (reference sequence), DFQATT is the CDR1 and SNEGSKA is the CDR2. Here V drops 4 bases and J drops 2 bases, and the junction holds 6 bases not matched to any gene. From the cysteine up to the phenylalanine, the CDR3 has a length of 15 residues. Kept here is only the CDR3 DNA, which spans 45 bases and is read in frame from base 1. Set within a cohort of healthcare workers in London, UK, this nested case-control study involved weekly PCR testing of nasopharyngeal swabs along with blood sampling. Healthcare workers were recruited between 23 and 31 March 2020, during the week of the UK lockdown, and were followed weekly for up to 16 weeks. Libraries were prepared through 5' RACE. Sequencing used a NextSeq 500. In the TCR library protocol, unique molecular identifiers were attached to individual cDNA molecules to correct for PCR bias and sequencing error. Both TCR alpha and beta chains were sequenced, and tight co-correlation was observed between alpha and beta sequence abundances in each sample. In the paper's pipeline: V gene, J gene and CDR3 annotation of TCR sequences was performed with Decombinator V4. TCRs were defined as expanded if a significant change between any two time points was detected under a Poisson model with p below 0.0001. TCR abundances were normalised to the total number of TCRs sequenced per sample and were expressed as counts per million. TRAV1-2 paired with TRAJ12, TRAJ20 or TRAJ33 defined MAIT TCRs, while TRAV10 paired with TRAJ18 defined iNKT TCRs. VDJdb, accessed 1 November 2021, was searched for CMV, EBV and SARS-CoV-2 annotated TCRs, excluding TCRs annotated for multiple antigens. TCRdb cleaned the public reads at Q25 with fastp, built clones with MiXCR and kept in-frame beta chains. Rows are combined by CDR3 protein, so each entry shows the most common genes and DNA. These V and J calls rely on TCRdb rather than the paper's analysis. Here the sample has 62,000 or so distinct CDR3 sequences; about 9.3% occur a single time. The ten largest account for less than 1.5% of the sample.

Comments on this clonotype: Its antigen is currently not known. Base quality data are lacking; no much larger clone is found one base away.

The chain is encoded by TRBV20-1 joined to TRBJ1-3; 9 central nucleotides agree with TRBD1. The receptor was isolated from an adult who was a healthcare worker with PCR-confirmed SARS-CoV-2 infection or an uninfected control (not recorded which). The source material was whole blood. The CDR3 sequence is CSAKPGTGPGNTIYF. The DNA is TGCAGTGCTAAACCGGGGACAGGGCCTGGAAACACCATATATTTT.